The entry below describes one T cell receptor beta chain. Profiled with immunoSEQ multiplex PCR; TCRdb holds only in-frame clones, not every one. Found here are roughly 150,000 clones, approximately 93% of them singletons; the top ten hold 2%. Seattle patients were enrolled during active infection and followed longitudinally. This record comes from a study of blood T cell repertoires in COVID-19. Across the study: Specimens from acute and convalescent COVID-19 originated in the United States, Italy and Spain. PBMCs, B-cell-depleted T cells, or T cells provided the cDNA or gDNA that made up the material.

The CDR3 has 13 residues. Trimming removed 10 bases from V and 9 bases from J; junction bases left unmatched: 12. CDR1 LNHDA and CDR2 SQIVND come from the germline V gene (reference sequence). The clonotype originates from a woman aged 60 to 75 with COVID-19, enrolled during active disease. The chain has TRBV19 and TRBJ2-1; the match to TRBD2 covers 7 bases. Sequencing was performed on peripheral blood. In DNA, the CDR3 is TGTGCCACGTGGCTAGCGGACCACACTGAGCAGTTCTTC. It translates to CATWLADHTEQFF.